A single sample is the source of the 30 T cell receptor beta chains below, sequenced in a study of identical twins (dated by TCRdb to about 2016). The library was produced with 5' RACE. These reads were obtained on an Illumina HiSeq 2000. TCRdb reworked the public reads: Q25 trimming with fastp, MiXCR clone assembly, productive beta chains retained. Rows with a matching CDR3 protein are joined into one entry that keeps the most common DNA and genes. This sample has about 280,000 distinct CDR3 sequences in its table, and about 8% of those were observed once. The ten largest clones take up 2.1% of the sample. This sample also belongs to another study, concerning yellow fever vaccine responses in identical twins.

Sequences were obtained from memory (CD45RO+) T cells sorted from blood. What the cell subset or site label conveys for this sample: CD45RO+ enriched T cells. The receptors were gathered from a woman younger than 35 in good health.

This chain links TRBV12-3 or TRBV12-4 with TRBJ1-1, with D perhaps TRBD1 (6 bases). The CDR3 extends over 14 amino acids. The germline V and J ends were trimmed by 5 bases and 7 bases, with 17 bases remaining between them. Here the CDR3 reads CASSIGGRTGEAFF. CDR3 DNA: TGTGCCAGCAGTATAGGGGGGCGAACAGGTGAAGCTTTCTTT.

The chain combines TRBV7-6 with TRBJ2-3; D may be TRBD2 (6 bases). V shed 0 bases and J shed 0 bases, with 7 bases lying between them. The CDR3 covers 15 residues. Per the germline V gene, CDR1 is SGHVS and CDR2 is FNYEAQ. CDR3 sequence (DNA): TGTGCCAGCAGCTTAGCGGGGGGTAGCACAGATACGCAGTATTTT. It codes for CASSLAGGSTDTQYF. Looking up the rest from reference TRBV7-6 and TRBJ2-3 gives the full variable domain: GAGVSQSPRYKVTKRGQDVALRCDPISGHVSLYWYRQALGQGPEFLTYFNYEAQQDKSGLPNDRFSAERPEGSISTLTIQRTEQRDSAMYRCASSLAGGSTDTQYFGPGTRLTVL.

CDR3 in amino acids: CSARATLAGGPRYNEQFF. CDR3 sequence (DNA): TGCAGTGCTAGAGCCACACTAGCGGGAGGGCCTAGATACAATGAGCAGTTCTTC. The chain recombines TRBV20-1 with TRBJ2-1; 13 bases agree with TRBD2. With V trimmed by 1 base and J by 4 bases, 10 bases remained unmatched. Germline CDR1 reads DFQATT; CDR2 reads SNEGSKA (reference sequence). CDR3 length: 18 residues.

The table lists this clonotype with many counts. This chain connects TRBV3-1 to TRBJ1-2; 10 bases agree with TRBD1. This CDR3 region has 15 residues. The V gene end was trimmed by 4 bases and the J gene end by 2 bases; junction bases not matched to a gene: 4. Germline loops: CDR1 LGHDT, CDR2 YNNKEL (reference sequence). The DNA for the CDR3 is TGTGCCAGCAGCCCCTGGACAGGGGGGAACTATGGCTACACCTTC. Residues: CASSPWTGGNYGYTF.

The V and J genes are TRBV20-1 and TRBJ1-1, with a possible D match to TRBD1 (5 bases). The V gene's germline CDR1 is DFQATT and CDR2 SNEGSKA (reference sequence). The CDR3 runs 14 residues. Trimming stripped 3 bases from V and 4 bases from J, with 15 bases between. The CDR3 is CSARVGAPGTEAFF. CDR3 DNA sequence: TGCAGTGCTAGGGTAGGGGCGCCTGGCACTGAAGCTTTCTTT.

The table lists this clonotype with many counts. This chain connects TRBV7-6 to TRBJ2-7, with 8 bases lining up with TRBD2. V was clipped by 5 bases and J by 6 bases; unmatched bases: 0. CDR1 is SGHVS, CDR2 FNYEAQ, per germline. CDR3 length equals 11 residues. CDR3 protein: CASSAGGEQYV. For the CDR3, the DNA is TGTGCCAGCAGCGCGGGGGGCGAGCAGTACGTC.

In this sample, this clonotype turned up many times. The chain couples TRBV4-2 to TRBJ2-3; 11 positions agree with TRBD2. The CDR3 runs to 19 residues. Unmatched junction bases numbered 14, after V lost 0 bases and J lost 6 bases. Germline CDR1 LGHNA, CDR2 YNFKEQ. The CDR3 spells CASSQEDLAGGQIDDTQYF. For the CDR3, the DNA is TGTGCCAGCAGCCAAGAGGATCTAGCGGGGGGCCAAATCGACGATACGCAGTATTTT.

The rearrangement joins TRBV24-1 to TRBJ1-2; TRBD1 matches at 9 bases. CDR3 length: 14 amino acids. CDR1 and CDR2 (germline): KGHDR, SFDVKD. V was pared by 1 base and J by 8 bases, with 4 bases of the junction left unmatched. This CDR3 is CATSDFPTGGGYTF. The CDR3 bases are TGTGCCACCAGTGATTTCCCGACAGGGGGAGGCTACACCTTC.

This chain connects TRBV5-1 to TRBJ2-3; TRBD1 might be the D (6 bases). With 1 base removed from V and 6 bases from J, the gap between germline ends came to 12 bases. The length of the CDR3 is 14 residues. Germline assignment: CDR1 SGHRS and CDR2 YFSETQ. In DNA form, the CDR3 reads TGCGCCAGCAGCTTGACGGACACAGGGGATACGCAGTATTTT. Its protein is CASSLTDTGDTQYF.

This clonotype was counted at least ten times. This chain uses TRBV11-2 with TRBJ1-5; D possibly corresponds to TRBD1 (5 bases). This CDR3 is built from 14 residues. V was shortened by 5 bases and J by 2 bases, with 10 bases between the two germline ends. CDR1 is SGHAT, CDR2 FQNNGV, per germline. The CDR3 nucleotides are TGTGCCAGCAGCCCGGGACGCGGCAATCAGCCCCAGCATTTT. Translated: CASSPGRGNQPQHF.

This clonotype was found once. V gene TRBV20-1 combines with J gene TRBJ1-4; D ambiguous. From germline, CDR1 is DFQATT and CDR2 SNEGSKA (reference sequence). The CDR3 covers 14 residues. Trimming took off 3 bases at V and 5 bases at J, with 13 bases between the two ends. DNA of the CDR3: TGCAGTGCTAGGGAGGCCCAGGAAAATGAAAAACTGTTTTTT. Amino acids: CSAREAQENEKLFF.

This clonotype has a count of ten or more. The chain has TRBV7-2 and TRBJ2-1; 10 bases line up with TRBD2. Germline trimming cut 3 bases from V and 4 bases from J; bases unmatched to any gene: 3. Germline V lookup: CDR1 SGHTA, CDR2 FQGNSA. The length of the CDR3 is 15 residues. The DNA of the CDR3 is TGTGCCAGCAGCTTGAATAGCGGGGGGTACAATGAGCAGTTCTTC. It codes for CASSLNSGGYNEQFF.

Only a few counts were recorded for this clonotype. The V gene is TRBV6-1, the J gene TRBJ2-2; D unresolved. The germline CDR1 and CDR2 sequences are MNHNS and SASEGT. Trimming took 6 bases from V and 6 from J, leaving 14 bases between them. The CDR3 is 14 amino acids. CDR3 coding DNA: TGTGCCAGCAGGGAAATAATGCCCCCCGGGGAGCTGTTTTTT. It codes for CASREIMPPGELFF.

This clonotype was seen more than once but under ten times. V and J are TRBV28 and TRBJ2-5, with D perhaps TRBD1 or TRBD2 (5 bases each). This CDR3 contains 15 residues. Germline CDR1 MDHEN, CDR2 SYDVKM. V was clipped by 5 bases and J by 1 base, with 14 bases between them. For the CDR3, the DNA is TGTGCCAGCAGTCCCCGAGGGGCCACCCAAGAGACCCAGTACTTC. It yields the protein CASSPRGATQETQYF.

The rearrangement uses TRBV10-3 and TRBJ1-6; tentatively, D is TRBD1 (6 bases). Per germline, CDR1 ENHRY and CDR2 SYGVKD. V gave up 6 bases and J gave up 9 bases, with 15 bases separating them. CDR3 length equals 14 residues. CDR3: CAISHGQGSSPLHF. Written as DNA, the CDR3 is TGTGCCATCAGCCACGGGCAGGGGAGTTCACCCCTCCACTTT.

Many counts were recorded for this clonotype. CDR3 nucleotide sequence: TGTGCCAGCAGTGCAGCAGGGCGGGACCTGCCCGAGCAGTACTTC. Translation: CASSAAGRDLPEQYF. The chain is built from TRBV12-3 or TRBV12-4 and TRBJ2-7; D might be TRBD2 (6 bases). The CDR3 runs to 15 residues. V was trimmed by 5 bases and J by 6 bases, leaving 20 bases between them.

This clonotype occurred a few times. The chain recombines TRBV27 with TRBJ2-1; 7 bases are shared with TRBD2. The CDR3 runs 13 residues. After removal of 5 bases from V and 12 bases from J, the junction contained 10 bases not matched to a gene. Germline-derived CDR1 and CDR2 are MNHEY and SMNVEV (reference sequence). CDR3 amino acids: CASSGGVWGGQFF. In DNA, the CDR3 is TGTGCCAGCAGTGGAGGGGTGTGGGGGGGGCAGTTCTTC.

This clonotype was counted between two and nine times. The J gene is TRBJ2-6, the V gene TRBV27, with D possibly TRBD2 on 6 matching bases. CDR1 and CDR2 (germline): MNHEY, SMNVEV (reference sequence). This CDR3 spans 15 amino acids. Trimming took off 5 bases at V and 0 bases at J, with 8 bases between the two ends. CDR3 loop: CASSPGLSGANVLTF. The CDR3 coding sequence is TGTGCCAGCAGTCCGGGACTCTCTGGGGCCAACGTCCTGACTTTC.

This clonotype was counted a few times. The chain uses TRBV6-5 and TRBJ1-5, with 10 bases identical to TRBD1. The CDR3 is made up of 16 amino acids. CDR1 and CDR2 from the germline V gene are MNHEY and SVGAGI. The V segment lost 5 bases and the J segment 6 bases; nucleotides outside the gene matches: 10. The CDR3 DNA reads TGTGCCAGCAGTACCCGACAGGGGGCGGGGGGTCAGCCCCAGCATTTT. Translating gives CASSTRQGAGGQPQHF.

This clonotype was counted ten times or more. J is TRBJ2-7 and V is TRBV5-1; D is unresolved. This CDR3 is built from 14 residues. The germline V gene has CDR1 SGHRS and CDR2 YFSETQ. The V gene lost 0 bases and the J gene lost 4 bases, with 11 bases spanning the gap. The CDR3 DNA reads TGCGCCAGCAGCTTGGGCAACGTAGGATACGAGCAGTACTTC. Its translation: CASSLGNVGYEQYF. The variable domain in full, with the rest retrieved from reference TRBV5-1 and TRBJ2-7, is KAGVTQTPRYLIKTRGQQVTLSCSPISGHRSVSWYQQTPGQGLQFLFEYFSETQRNKGNFPGRFSGRQFSNSRSEMNVSTLELGDSALYLCASSLGNVGYEQYFGPGTRLTVT.

This clonotype was seen a handful of times. V is TRBV10-3 and J is TRBJ1-1; D is possibly TRBD1 (5 bases). The CDR3 length is 13 residues. CDR1 ENHRY and CDR2 SYGVKD come from the germline V gene. Here the CDR3 reads CVSRVDLNTEAFF. As DNA, the CDR3 is TGTGTCAGCAGGGTTGACCTGAACACTGAAGCTTTCTTT.

This clonotype occurred a few times. The J gene is TRBJ1-4, the V gene TRBV5-1; D ambiguous. The germline V gene has CDR1 SGHRS and CDR2 YFSETQ. This CDR3 has 16 amino acids. V was pared by 0 bases and J by 4 bases, with 13 bases between. In DNA, the CDR3 is TGCGCCAGCAGCTTGGGCAGCCCGGACGGTAATGAAAAACTGTTTTTT. It is translated as CASSLGSPDGNEKLFF. The full variable domain, rest sourced from reference TRBV5-1 and TRBJ1-4, is KAGVTQTPRYLIKTRGQQVTLSCSPISGHRSVSWYQQTPGQGLQFLFEYFSETQRNKGNFPGRFSGRQFSNSRSEMNVSTLELGDSALYLCASSLGSPDGNEKLFFGSGTQLSVL.

The sample holds many counts of this clonotype. The rearrangement uses TRBV4-1 and TRBJ2-1; TRBD2 matches at 7 bases. Germline values: CDR1 MGHRA, CDR2 YSYEKL. The CDR3 covers 15 residues. J was trimmed by 6 bases and V by 1 base; bases with no gene match: 6. The CDR3 loop reads CASSQGKAGRNEQFF. CDR3 nucleotide sequence: TGCGCCAGCAGCCAAGGTAAAGCGGGGCGCAATGAGCAGTTCTTC.

This clonotype has at least ten counts. This chain connects TRBV10-3 to TRBJ1-1, with D perhaps TRBD1 (6 bases). CDR3 length: 13 amino acids. In germline, CDR1 is ENHRY, CDR2 SYGVKD. V was shortened by 5 bases and J by 3 bases, with 10 bases between the two germline ends. The CDR3 DNA reads as TGTGCCATCAGTCCAGGGGCGGACACTGAAGCTTTCTTT. This sequence encodes CAISPGADTEAFF.

The chain uses TRBV21-1 and TRBJ2-7; the listed D gene, TRBD2, was not tested against the DNA. TRBV21-1 is tagged as a pseudogene. This CDR3 contains 18 residues. As DNA, the CDR3 is TGTGCCAGCAGCAAAGAGACGGAACCCCGGGCCCACCTATACGAGCAGTACTTC. This codes for CASSKETEPRAHLYEQYF.

This clonotype showed up just a few times. This chain joins TRBV5-1 and TRBJ1-4, with TRBD1 matching 7 bases. CDR1 is SGHRS and CDR2 is YFSETQ in the germline V gene. The CDR3 is 13 amino acids. The V and J ends lost 6 bases and 8 bases, in that order; junction bases with no gene match: 7. DNA for the CDR3: TGCGCCAGCACCGGACAGGAGGGGGAAAAACTGTTTTTT. Translation gives CASTGQEGEKLFF.

This clonotype was seen a few times. V and J are TRBV6-1 and TRBJ2-7; 9 nucleotides align to TRBD1. Trimming removed 5 bases from V and 3 bases from J; junction bases left unmatched: 5. In germline, CDR1 is MNHNS, CDR2 SASEGT. The CDR3 has 14 residues. This chain's CDR3 is CASSTDRGDYEQYF. CDR3 sequence (DNA): TGTGCCAGCAGTACGGACAGGGGTGACTACGAGCAGTACTTC.

The CDR3 region has the DNA TGTGCCAGCAGCTCCGCCGGGACGATAAGGGAAAAACTGTTTTTT. Its translation: CASSSAGTIREKLFF. The chain combines TRBV27 with TRBJ1-4; the D gene is possibly TRBD1 (5 bases). V lost 6 bases to trimming and J lost 8 bases, with 19 bases between them. The CDR3 runs to 15 residues. CDR1 is MNHEY and CDR2 is SMNVEV in the germline V gene (reference sequence).

This clonotype came up a few times. The V gene is TRBV7-8, the J gene TRBJ2-5; TRBD1 is a possible D gene (6 bases). V lost 10 bases to trimming and J lost 1 base, with 19 bases between them. Germline assignment: CDR1 SGHVS and CDR2 FQNEAQ. The CDR3 totals 15 residues. The CDR3 region has the DNA TGTGCCAATTCCAGAACAGGGTCTCCCCAAGAGACCCAGTACTTC. Translation gives CANSRTGSPQETQYF. Looking up the rest from reference TRBV7-8 and TRBJ2-5 gives the full variable domain: GAGVSQSPRYKVAKRGQDVALRCDPISGHVSLFWYQQALGQGPEFLTYFQNEAQLDKSGLPSDRFFAERPEGSVSTLKIQRTQQEDSAVYLCANSRTGSPQETQYFGPGTRLLVL.

Only a few counts were recorded for this clonotype. DNA of the CDR3: TGTGCCAGCAGCCTAGGGACTAGCGAAGGATACAATGAGCAGTTCTTC. Translating gives CASSLGTSEGYNEQFF. This rearrangement joins TRBV7-7 to TRBJ2-1, with TRBD2 identical over 10 bases. V was pared by 5 bases and J by 4 bases, with 8 bases of the junction left unmatched. Germline V gene lookup returns CDR1 SSHAT and CDR2 FNYEAQ (reference sequence). The length of the CDR3 is 16 residues.